The present TCR beta chain was sequenced within a study of T-cell reconstitution after alpha-beta-depleted transplantation in children. Trimming cost V 3 bases and J 4 bases, with 15 bases left between them. The CDR3 loop spans 15 amino acids. Germline V gives CDR1 MGHDK, CDR2 SYGVNS. The library targeted TCRbeta and was prepared with unique molecular identifiers. TCRdb re-called the PCR reads with MiXCR, one entry per CDR3 protein. This sample carries about 440,000 distinct CDR3 sequences, roughly 43% of them seen once, and the ten largest clones take 27%. Study findings and constraints: Newly made T cells mostly supplied T-cell counts and diversity one year after transplant. About two months after transplant, alpha-beta T cells reportedly came from several hundred expanded graft clones. From surviving recipient T cells and thymic progenitors came the high day-60 TCRbeta diversity observed in some patients.

This clonotype was seen a handful of times. Its antigen is undetermined. Specimen: PBMCs, collected before TCRalphabeta/CD19-depleted stem cell transplant. The chain is built from TRBV25-1 and TRBJ1-1; the D gene is possibly TRBD1 (5 bases). The source of this sequence is a girl aged 2 to 10 with aplastic anemia, due to receive a stem cell transplant. CDR3: CASSDPGKPPTEAFF. Here the CDR3 DNA reads TGTGCCAGCAGTGACCCAGGGAAGCCACCCACTGAAGCTTTCTTT.